Ten or more counts support the clone carrying this T cell receptor beta chain. The sample originates from a study of Graves' ophthalmopathy and Graves' hyperthyroidism. None of the included patients had other autoimmune diseases, uncontrolled infections, pregnancy or lactation, as these led to exclusion. PBMCs were isolated by Ficoll-Paque density gradient centrifugation, using more than 8.5 ml of fresh peripheral blood as the starting material. RNA transcripts yielded amplified TCR beta CDR3 regions. The first-round RT-PCR employed HTBI primers together with the Qiagen OneStep RT-PCR kit. A multiplex PCR was then performed as the second round. TCRdb re-analysed the multiplex PCR reads in MiXCR, keeping a single row per CDR3 protein. The top ten clones hold about half of a sample with 230,000 or so distinct CDR3 sequences, about 46% of them seen once. The receptor's source is an adult man with Graves' ophthalmopathy. Sequencing was done on a sample of peripheral blood.

The CDR3 DNA sequence: TGCAGCGTCGGACAGGTGGTCGACGAGCAGTACTTC. Its translation: CSVGQVVDEQYF. The chain employs TRBV29-1 and TRBJ2-7; 7 bases map to TRBD1. The V gene's germline CDR1 is SQVTM and CDR2 ANQGSEA. This CDR3 is 12 amino acids long. Losses at the gene ends were 6 bases for V and 5 bases for J; bases not matched to a gene: 7.